These 10 T cell receptor beta chains were sequenced from one sample in a study of blood T cell repertoires in COVID-19. Using immunoSEQ multiplex PCR, the repertoire was profiled, and TCRdb retains in-frame clones only, with some absent. The sample contains approximately 85,000 clones, around 92% of which appear only once. Sequencing was performed on peripheral blood. The receptor source for this set is a woman in her fifties or sixties with active COVID-19.

The CDR3 sequence is CASMEVGAPGETQYF. The CDR3 nucleotides read TGCGCCAGCATGGAGGTAGGAGCGCCGGGAGAGACCCAGTACTTC. The V gene is TRBV5-1, the J gene TRBJ2-5; possible D gene TRBD2, 5 bases. Deletions cut 6 bases from V and 4 bases from J, with 19 bases between. Per germline, CDR1 SGHRS and CDR2 YFSETQ. This CDR3 is built from 15 residues.

The chain links TRBV13 to TRBJ2-4; 7 bases are shared with TRBD1. The CDR3 has 15 residues. Trimming took 2 bases from V and 3 from J; bases not matched to a gene: 4. The germline V gene encodes CDR1 PRHDT and CDR2 FYEKMQ (reference sequence). The CDR3 reads CASSLTGVVKNIQYF. The CDR3 DNA follows: TGTGCCAGCAGCTTAACAGGGGTGGTCAAAAACATTCAGTACTTC.

This rearrangement joins TRBV28 to TRBJ1-3; unclear D gene. Looked up from germline, CDR1 is MDHEN and CDR2 is SYDVKM. The length of the CDR3 is 15 residues. The V and J ends lost 1 base and 0 bases respectively, with 7 bases between them. Here the CDR3 DNA reads TGTGCCAGCAGTTTATCTGGGAGCTCTGGAAACACCATATATTTT. This codes for CASSLSGSSGNTIYF.

The chain couples TRBV24-1 to TRBJ2-2; D is perhaps TRBD2 (5 bases). V gave up 9 bases and J gave up 7 bases, with 8 bases separating them. The germline CDR1 and CDR2 sequences are KGHDR and SFDVKD. CDR3 length: 11 amino acids. The CDR3 protein is CATGSGGELFF. CDR3 coding DNA: TGTGCCACCGGGAGTGGCGGGGAGCTGTTTTTT.

V usage is TRBV24-1 and J usage is TRBJ1-1, with TRBD1 as a possible D gene (5 bases). From germline, CDR1 is KGHDR and CDR2 SFDVKD. V lost 7 bases, J lost 1 base, and 9 bases lay in between. The length of the CDR3 is 13 residues. CDR3 sequence reads: CATRPRANTEAFF. The CDR3 nucleotides read TGTGCCACCAGGCCCAGGGCGAACACTGAAGCTTTCTTT.

The V and J genes are TRBV25-1 and TRBJ2-1, with D maybe TRBD1 (6 bases). The length of the CDR3 is 14 residues. Trimming stripped 4 bases from V and 2 bases from J, with 9 bases between. From germline, CDR1 is MGHDK and CDR2 SYGVNS. The CDR3: CASSGQVPYNEQFF. The CDR3 DNA reads as TGTGCCAGCAGTGGACAGGTACCCTACAATGAGCAGTTCTTC.

This clone has a single count. The chain employs TRBV4-2 and TRBJ1-5; D is unresolved. The CDR3 length is 16 residues. Germline V lookup: CDR1 LGHNA, CDR2 YNFKEQ. The germline V and J ends were trimmed by 4 bases and 3 bases, with 16 bases remaining between them. CDR3 amino acids: CASSLPRWSPNQPQHF. In DNA, the CDR3 is TGTGCCAGCAGCCTGCCCCGGTGGTCCCCCAATCAGCCCCAGCATTTT.

This chain uses TRBV9 with TRBJ2-7, with D tentatively TRBD2 (5 bases). The germline gives CDR1 SGDLS, CDR2 YYNGEE. V lost 0 bases and J 2 bases, leaving 12 bases between the germline ends. This CDR3 is built from 15 residues. The chain's CDR3 is CASSVDPGTTYEQYF. The CDR3 region has the DNA TGTGCCAGCAGCGTAGACCCGGGAACGACCTACGAGCAGTACTTC.

Here the CDR3 DNA reads TGTGCCAGCAGCCGGGGGAGGGGTTCACCCCTCCACTTT. As protein: CASSRGRGSPLHF. The V and J genes are TRBV12-3 or TRBV12-4 and TRBJ1-6; a possible D gene is TRBD1 (5 bases). The V end lost 6 bases, the J end lost 9 bases, and 12 bases lay between the germline ends. The CDR3 is made up of 13 amino acids.

This clone was observed a single time. J is TRBJ1-4 and V is TRBV18; D perhaps matches TRBD1 (5 bases). The CDR3 extends over 15 amino acids. Germline values: CDR1 KGHSH, CDR2 LQKENI. V lost 6 bases and J 8 bases, leaving 19 bases between the germline ends. For the CDR3, the DNA is TGTGCCAGCTCCCAGCTTGAAGGGGCTGGCGAAAAACTGTTTTTT. This encodes CASSQLEGAGEKLFF.